This TCR beta chain was documented in a study of Graves' ophthalmopathy and Graves' hyperthyroidism. Broader study findings: Ophthalmopathy progression prediction by the model yielded a sensitivity of 70.59% and a specificity of approximately 72%.

There are many counts of this clonotype. Its antigen is unknown. This CDR3 is 16 amino acids long. V shed 6 bases, J shed 1 base, and the junction held 12 bases outside the gene matches. Germline V gives CDR1 MGHDK, CDR2 SYGVNS. Beta-chain TCR CDR3 regions were amplified from RNA transcripts. The library came from an HTBI-primed first-round RT-PCR and a second-round multiplex PCR. TCRdb recomputed calls from the multiplex PCR reads with MiXCR, one row per CDR3 protein. In the table there are about 740,000 distinct CDR3 sequences, about 44% of which are singletons. Sequenced sample: peripheral blood. The rearrangement uses TRBV25-1 and TRBJ2-7; 7 nucleotides agree with TRBD2. This receptor was obtained from an adult man with Graves' ophthalmopathy. CDR3 DNA: TGTGCCAGCAGCCTAAGCGGGACGGAGCCTTCCTACGAGCAGTACTTC. The encoded protein is CASSLSGTEPSYEQYF.